This TCR beta chain was recovered during a study of control samples from healthy donors and cancer patients. V was trimmed by 6 bases and J by 3 bases, leaving 15 bases between them. The CDR3 is 15 amino acids. CDR1 is MNHEY and CDR2 is SVGEGT in the germline V gene. Measured with immunoSEQ multiplex PCR; TCRdb has only the in-frame clones, and not every one. This table lists 150,000 to 200,000 clones. The rearrangement uses TRBV6-2 or TRBV6-3 and TRBJ2-1, with D perhaps assigned TRBD1 or TRBD2 (5 bases each). This clonotype was obtained from a woman younger than 45 in good health. What was sequenced was blood. CDR3 coding DNA: TGTGCCAGCAGCACCCCCGGGGCCCACTACAATGAGCAGTTCTTC. Protein: CASSTPGAHYNEQFF.